Below are 17 T cell receptor beta chains sequenced from a single sample in a study of CD8 T cells in Susac syndrome. Random hexamers were used to reverse transcribe roughly 0.5 to 1 ug of RNA. TCRdb reprocessed the immunoSEQ multiplex PCR reads with MiXCR, giving one entry per CDR3 protein. The data contain about 140,000 distinct CDR3 sequences, about 95% of them seen just once; the ten biggest clones take up roughly 0.15%. The sequenced sample consisted of CD4+ T cells from PBMCs. Receptors originate from a human donor with Susac syndrome.

DNA for the CDR3: TGTGCCAGCAGCTTAGGGACTAGCAGCGGTTCCTACAATGAGCAGTTCTTC. This codes for CASSLGTSSGSYNEQFF. The genes are TRBV7-9 and TRBJ2-1; 8 bases are a match to TRBD2. With 1 base clipped from V and 1 base from J, the junction kept 6 bases outside the gene matches. The V gene's germline CDR1 is SEHNR and CDR2 FQNEAQ (reference sequence). This CDR3 region has 17 residues.

This clonotype was counted only a few times. The rearrangement links TRBV7-8 to TRBJ2-3; D gene uncertain. The CDR3 has 14 residues. V lost 3 bases to trimming and J lost 3 bases, with 10 bases between them. Germline assignment: CDR1 SGHVS and CDR2 FQNEAQ. The CDR3 sequence: CASSLAWMTDTQYF. The CDR3, as DNA: TGTGCCAGCAGCTTGGCTTGGATGACAGATACGCAGTATTTT.

This chain uses TRBV30 with TRBJ1-6; no clear D gene. There are 15 residues in the CDR3. Trimming shortened V by 0 bases and J by 4 bases, and 10 bases separated the two germline ends. The germline gives CDR1 GTSNPN, CDR2 SVGIG (reference sequence). The CDR3 spells CAWSVHKRYNSPLHF. CDR3 in DNA: TGTGCCTGGAGTGTACACAAGAGATATAATTCACCCCTCCACTTT.

The gene calls are TRBV20-1 and TRBJ2-5; the D gene is possibly TRBD2 (5 bases). Germline V gives CDR1 DFQATT, CDR2 SNEGSKA (reference sequence). This CDR3 region has 12 residues. This CDR3 reads CRAVVGQETQYF. CDR3 nucleotide sequence: TGCAGAGCGGTAGTGGGTCAAGAGACCCAGTACTTC.

J is TRBJ2-7 and V is TRBV7-9; D tentatively reads TRBD1 or TRBD2 (5 bases each). The CDR3 contains 13 residues. Trimming took 5 bases from V and 7 from J, leaving 15 bases between them. The germline gives CDR1 SEHNR, CDR2 FQNEAQ (reference sequence). The CDR3 sequence is CASSLDGTREQYF. CDR3 sequence (DNA): TGTGCCAGCAGCCTCGATGGGACGAGGGAGCAGTACTTC. Complete variable domain (other parts from reference TRBV7-9 and TRBJ2-7): DTGVSQNPRHKITKRGQNVTFRCDPISEHNRLYWYRQTLGQGPEFLTYFQNEAQLEKSRLLSDRFSAERPKGSFSTLEIQRTEQGDSAMYLCASSLDGTREQYFGPGTRLTVT.

The chain has TRBV4-1 and TRBJ2-6, with D possibly being TRBD1 (6 bases). Trimming stripped 7 bases from V and 0 bases from J, with 13 bases between. CDR3 length: 16 residues. Germline V gene lookup returns CDR1 MGHRA and CDR2 YSYEKL. The CDR3 DNA sequence: TGCGCCAGCACCGCACAGGGTTTCTCTGGGGCCAACGTCCTGACTTTC. This sequence encodes CASTAQGFSGANVLTF.

V gene TRBV20-1 combines with J gene TRBJ2-7; TRBD2 matches 7 bases. Germline assignment: CDR1 DFQATT and CDR2 SNEGSKA (reference sequence). V lost 4 bases and J lost 0; bases outside the gene matches: 6. The CDR3 is 14 amino acids. The CDR3 here is CSAKREPISYEQYF. In DNA form, the CDR3 reads TGCAGTGCTAAGCGGGAACCCATCTCCTACGAGCAGTACTTC.

The CDR3 sequence is CASSPPTTGYNEQFF. The CDR3 DNA sequence: TGCGCCAGCAGCCCCCCGACAACAGGTTACAATGAGCAGTTCTTC. J is TRBJ2-1 and V is TRBV4-1, with D perhaps matching TRBD1 (5 bases). The V gene's germline CDR1 is MGHRA and CDR2 YSYEKL. The V end lost 4 bases, the J end lost 4 bases, and 14 bases lay between the germline ends. CDR3 length: 15 amino acids.

A single count supports this clonotype. The chain uses TRBV30 and TRBJ2-3; TRBD2 aligns across 12 bases. The V segment lost 4 bases and the J segment 5 bases; nucleotides outside the gene matches: 4. This CDR3 spans 14 amino acids. Germline lookup yields CDR1 GTSNPN and CDR2 SVGIG (reference sequence). CDR3 bases: TGTGCCTGGACAAAGGGACTAGCGGGAGATACGCAGTATTTT. This sequence encodes CAWTKGLAGDTQYF. Combining the CDR3 with reference TRBV30 and TRBJ2-3 gives the whole variable domain SQTIHQWPATLVQPVGSPLSLECTVEGTSNPNLYWYRQAAGRGLQLLFYSVGIGQISSEVPQNLSASRPQDRQFILSSKKLLLSDSGFYLCAWTKGLAGDTQYFGPGTRLTVL.

J is TRBJ2-1 and V is TRBV3-1, with 9 bases identical to TRBD2. The CDR3 is 12 amino acids. The germline V gene encodes CDR1 LGHDT and CDR2 YNNKEL (reference sequence). After removal of 5 bases from V and 10 bases from J, the junction contained 3 bases not matched to a gene. The CDR3 DNA is TGTGCCAGCAGCATAGGACTAGCGGAGCAGTTCTTC. Amino acid sequence: CASSIGLAEQFF.

The V call is TRBV4-1, the J call TRBJ1-5, with unresolved D. The CDR3 loop spans 14 amino acids. Germline loops: CDR1 MGHRA, CDR2 YSYEKL. Trimming took 0 bases from V and 5 from J, leaving 8 bases between them. CDR3 amino acids: CASSQDQPYQPQHF. The CDR3 nucleotides read TGCGCCAGCAGCCAAGACCAGCCTTATCAGCCCCAGCATTTT.

The chain has TRBV24-1 and TRBJ1-1; tentative D call: TRBD1 (5 bases). The CDR3 consists of 14 residues. V was trimmed by 3 bases and J by 6 bases, leaving 13 bases between them. Germline V gene sequence: CDR1 KGHDR, CDR2 SFDVKD. In DNA form, the CDR3 reads TGTGCCACCAGTGATCCACGGGGGGGGGCTGAAGCTTTCTTT. Protein: CATSDPRGGAEAFF.

This chain uses TRBV11-1 with TRBJ2-2; D is perhaps TRBD1 (5 bases). Germline lookup yields CDR1 SGHAT and CDR2 FQDESV (reference sequence). The CDR3 covers 15 residues. V was pared by 5 bases and J by 3 bases, with 13 bases between. CDR3 residues: CASSLQAQYTGELFF. The DNA for the CDR3 is TGTGCCAGCAGCCTACAGGCCCAATACACCGGGGAGCTGTTTTTT. The complete variable domain, with remaining parts taken from reference TRBV11-1 and TRBJ2-2, reads EAEVAQSPRYKITEKSQAVAFWCDPISGHATLYWYRQILGQGPELLVQFQDESVVDDSQLPKDRFSAERLKGVDSTLKIQPAELGDSAMYLCASSLQAQYTGELFFGEGSRLTVL.

The V call is TRBV19, the J call TRBJ1-5; D gene uncertain. Germline-derived CDR1 and CDR2 are LNHDA and SQIVND (reference sequence). The CDR3 spans 15 residues. V lost 0 bases, J lost 1 base, and 7 bases lay in between. CDR3 bases: TGTGCCAGTAGTATAGATCCCAGGAGCAATCAGCCCCAGCATTTT. It translates to CASSIDPRSNQPQHF.

This chain links TRBV12-3 or TRBV12-4 with TRBJ2-4; D not resolved. The CDR3 has 12 amino acids. V lost 4 bases to trimming and J lost 1 base, with 2 bases between them. The CDR3 is CASSSAKNIQYF. CDR3 in DNA: TGTGCCAGCAGTTCGGCCAAAAACATTCAGTACTTC.

The chain has TRBV28 and TRBJ1-2, with unresolved D. Germline V CDR1 and CDR2: MDHEN, SYDVKM. V shed 4 bases and J shed 2 bases, with 8 bases lying between them. The CDR3 is made up of 13 amino acids. For the CDR3, the DNA is TGTGCCAGCAGTTATAGACCAAACTATGGCTACACCTTC. This sequence encodes CASSYRPNYGYTF.

V gene TRBV7-2 combines with J gene TRBJ2-7; 7 positions agree with TRBD2. J lost 1 base, V lost 7 bases, and 13 bases had no gene match. The CDR3 length is 16 residues. Germline V gene lookup returns CDR1 SGHTA and CDR2 FQGNSA. Here the CDR3 DNA reads TGTGCCAGCACCATAAGATCGACTAGCCGATCCTACGAGCAGTACTTC. Protein product: CASTIRSTSRSYEQYF.